This T cell receptor beta chain comes out of a study of blood T cell repertoires in COVID-19. Overall study: Samples of COVID-19 (acute and convalescent) were obtained from the United States, Italy and Spain. T cells, B-cell-depleted T cells, or PBMCs provided the cDNA or gDNA that served as material.

Trimming stripped 5 bases from V and 11 bases from J, with 15 bases between. The germline V gene encodes CDR1 LNHDA and CDR2 SQIVND (reference sequence). The CDR3 extends over 12 amino acids. As handled by the study authors: Nucleated cell number was recorded as an estimate derived from reference gene primer amplification. The protocol was immunoSEQ multiplex PCR, while the TCRdb copy is restricted to in-frame clones and leaves out a portion. The DNA was the basis for D and trimming; V, J and clone size are from that table. This table holds under 200,000 clones, roughly 84% found once. Source material: peripheral blood. The clonotype originates from a woman older than 75 with acute or convalescent COVID-19. The chain combines TRBV19 with TRBJ1-1, with D perhaps matching TRBD1 (6 bases). In nucleotides, the CDR3 is TGTGCCAGTAGTCCATCCACAGGGACCGCTTTCTTT. Translating it yields CASSPSTGTAFF.